Listed below are T cell receptor beta chains from one sample, sequenced in a study of T cells in Graves' hyperthyroidism and ophthalmopathy. TCRdb reprocessed the multiplex PCR reads with MiXCR, giving one entry per CDR3 protein. In the table there are under 450,000 distinct CDR3 sequences, approximately 18% of which are singletons. The source material was blood. All receptors come from a woman in her thirties with Graves' hyperthyroidism that later progressed to Graves' ophthalmopathy. Both conserved end residues are part of each CDR3. The D gene is left open where the match is weak. Not all rows give a size; the values are once, few, many and, for expanded clones, a class.

>TRBV28|many|TRBJ2-1|TRBD2
TGTGCCAGCAGTTTTTTCGGACTAGCGGGAGAGAGTGAGCAGTTCTTC
CASSFFGLAGESEQFF
>TRBV28|many|TRBJ2-3|.
TGTGCCAGCAGTATCGGACGGGTCCGGAATACGCAGTATTTT
CASSIGRVRNTQYF
>TRBV6-2/TRBV6-3|.|TRBJ1-4|.
TGTGCCAGCAATCCGGGCGAAATGGTTGAAAAACTGTTTTTT
CASNPGEMVEKLFF
>TRBV28|many|TRBJ1-2|TRBD1
TGTGCCAGCAGTTTGGCCGGGGGACAGGGCTTAAGTGGCTACACCTTC
CASSLAGGQGLSGYTF
>TRBV20-1|many|TRBJ2-5|TRBD2
TGCAGTGCTAGTTCGAGGCGGGAGCGGGAGACCCAGTACTTC
CSASSRRERETQYF
>TRBV27|few|TRBJ2-7|TRBD2
TGTGCCAGCAGTAGGCTGGTCAGCGGGAGTTCCTACGAGCAGTACTTC
CASSRLVSGSSYEQYF
>TRBV10-3|many|TRBJ2-4|.
TGTGCCATCAGTGAGTCGGGGGCCAAAAACATTCAGTACTTC
CAISESGAKNIQYF
>TRBV27|few|TRBJ1-2|.
TGTGCCAGCAGTCGGCGGATGGGGGCAGGGATTCCTGGCTACACCTTC
CASSRRMGAGIPGYTF
>TRBV4-2|many|TRBJ1-1|.
TGTGCCAGCAGCCAAGTTGGGCTAGCGGCTATGAACACTGAAGCTTTCTTT
CASSQVGLAAMNTEAFF
>TRBV29-1|few|TRBJ2-1|.
TGCAGCGTTGACACAGGGTACAATGAGCAGTTCTTC
CSVDTGYNEQFF
>TRBV7-8|.|TRBJ1-6|.
TGTGCCAGCAGCCCTGAGGGGCCTTATAATTCACCCCTCCACTTT
CASSPEGPYNSPLHF
>TRBV27|.|TRBJ2-5|TRBD1
TGTGCCAGCACCTTATTTTGGGTCCGGGACAGGGGGCGGGAGACCCAGTACTTC
CASTLFWVRDRGRETQYF
>TRBV7-6|.|TRBJ2-3|TRBD2
TGTGCCAGCAGCTCCCCCCTCCGGGGGGGAGATACGCAGTATTTT
CASSSPLRGGDTQYF
>TRBV20-1|many|TRBJ2-5|TRBD2
TGCAGTGCTAGTCTCTGGGGGACTAGCGGGAGCCCAGAGACCCAGTACTTC
CSASLWGTSGSPETQYF
>TRBV19|many|TRBJ2-7|TRBD1
TGTGCCAGTAGTCCCACAGGGGGGACCTACGAGCAGTACTTC
CASSPTGGTYEQYF
>TRBV6-1|.|TRBJ1-1|.
TGTGCCAGCAGTGATATCTGGGGCGGGCTGTGGAACACTGAAGCTTTCTTT
CASSDIWGGLWNTEAFF
>TRBV12-3/TRBV12-4|many|TRBJ2-7|TRBD2
TGTGCCAGCATGTGGACTAGCGGGGCAGAGCAGTACTTC
CASMWTSGAEQYF
>TRBV24-1|.|TRBJ2-5|TRBD1
TGTGCCACCAGTGCCGCCCCGGGACAGGGGAGAGAGACCCAGTACTTC
CATSAAPGQGRETQYF
>TRBV5-1|many|TRBJ2-7|TRBD1
TGCGCCAGCACCTCCGGGACAGGGGCCTACGAGCAGTACTTC
CASTSGTGAYEQYF
>TRBV2|many|TRBJ2-1|.
TGTGCCAGCAGTGGCGGATCACACGCCTACAATGAGCAGTTCTTC
CASSGGSHAYNEQFF
>TRBV6-5|once|TRBJ2-3|.
TGTGCCAGCAGTTACTCGAGGTATAACAGAGATACGCAGTATTTT
CASSYSRYNRDTQYF
>TRBV10-3|many|TRBJ1-1|.
TGTGCCACCGGGAACATCGCTAAGGGCACTGAAGCTTTCTTT
CATGNIAKGTEAFF
>TRBV15|.|TRBJ1-2|.
TGTGCCACCAGCAGAGATATGGCTGGCTACACCTTC
CATSRDMAGYTF
>TRBV7-9|many|TRBJ2-2|.
TGTGCCAGCAGCGCGGGACTTAGCACCGGGGAGCTGTTTTTT
CASSAGLSTGELFF
>TRBV6-1|many|TRBJ1-2|.
TGTGCCAGCAGTGTGCCGTGGTCGGCTGGCTACACCTTC
CASSVPWSAGYTF
>TRBV7-2|many|TRBJ2-7|.
TGTGCCAGCAGCTTAAGCCAGGGATGGTCGTACGAGCAGTACTTC
CASSLSQGWSYEQYF
>TRBV6-1|many|TRBJ1-4|TRBD1
TGTGCCAGCAGTCACAGACAGGGGGTAGCTAATGAAAAACTGTTTTTT
CASSHRQGVANEKLFF
>TRBV5-1|many|TRBJ2-7|TRBD1
TGCGCCAGCAGCTTGCTCGGGACAGGGGGCTCCTACGAGCAGTACTTC
CASSLLGTGGSYEQYF
>TRBV24-1|.|TRBJ1-3|.
TGTGCCACCAGTGATTGGGTCAGGGGAGGGGGAAACACCATATATTTT
CATSDWVRGGGNTIYF
>TRBV6-1|few|TRBJ2-6|.
TGTGCCAGCAGTGTCGGGCAGGGCGAAGGGGTCCGGGACCTGACTTTC
CASSVGQGEGVRDLTF
>TRBV4-1|few|TRBJ2-7|TRBD2
TGCGCCAGCAGCCCCCGGGAAGCGGGAGTTAGGGAGCAGTACTTC
CASSPREAGVREQYF
>TRBV6-1|.|TRBJ1-4|.
TGTGCCAGCAGTGATGACTGGGTTTATTCCCCGGAAAAACTGTTTTTT
CASSDDWVYSPEKLFF
>TRBV4-1|few|TRBJ2-5|.
TGCGCCAGCAGCCAAGATGGTCGACAGGAGGAGACCCAGTACTTC
CASSQDGRQEETQYF
>TRBV6-5|many|TRBJ2-5|TRBD2
TGTGCCAGCAGTTACGGCCTAGCGGGGGCCTCCCAAGAGACCCAGTACTTC
CASSYGLAGASQETQYF
>TRBV28|few|TRBJ2-7|.
TGTGCCAGCAGGGAACCCGCCACCTACGAGCAGTACTTC
CASREPATYEQYF
>TRBV29-1|many|TRBJ2-7|.
TGCAGCGTTGGTAAAGGGTCAGCCTCCTACGAGCAGTACTTC
CSVGKGSASYEQYF
>TRBV6-1|many|TRBJ1-5|.
TGTGCCAGCAGTGAAGGAGTAAATCAGCCCCAGCATTTT
CASSEGVNQPQHF
>TRBV20-1|few|TRBJ2-3|TRBD2
TGCAGTGCTTCCAAATCTCGGGGGGGATTTAGCACAGATACGCAGTATTTT
CSASKSRGGFSTDTQYF
>TRBV6-1|many|TRBJ2-5|TRBD1
TGTGCCAGCAGTCCCTGGACAGGGGAAGAGACCCAGTACTTC
CASSPWTGEETQYF
>TRBV7-8|many|TRBJ2-5|.
TGTGCCAGCAGCTTATTCGGTGGGGCTAGCGAAGAGACCCAGTACTTC
CASSLFGGASEETQYF
>TRBV27|.|TRBJ2-7|.
TGTGCCAGCAGTTTTTCAGGGGCGGGGTACGAGCAGTACTTC
CASSFSGAGYEQYF
>TRBV20-1|.|TRBJ2-7|TRBD2
TGCAGTGCTAGAACCGGACTAGCGGGGACCGGGAACGAGCAGTACTTC
CSARTGLAGTGNEQYF
>TRBV7-9|many|TRBJ2-7|TRBD1
TGTGCCAGCACCCAGGGGGAAATAGTCTACGAGCAGTACTTC
CASTQGEIVYEQYF
>TRBV12-3/TRBV12-4|many|TRBJ2-7|TRBD1
TGTGCCAGCAGTAGGGACAGCTTATCCTACGAGCAGTACTTC
CASSRDSLSYEQYF
>TRBV3-1|many|TRBJ1-1|TRBD1
TGTGCCAGCAGCCAATCTTTCACAGGGGTTGTTGAAGCTTTCTTT
CASSQSFTGVVEAFF
>TRBV7-9|many|TRBJ1-2|TRBD1
TGTGCCAGCAGCCATCCCGGGACAGGATCCTATGGCTACACCTTC
CASSHPGTGSYGYTF
>TRBV27|many|TRBJ2-5|.
TGTGCCAGCAGCCCCCTGTGGGACCAAGAGACCCAGTACTTC
CASSPLWDQETQYF
>TRBV11-2|many|TRBJ2-7|TRBD2
TGTGCCAGCAGCTTGGGGGCGGGAGCGGGGGGGTACGAGCAGTACTTC
CASSLGAGAGGYEQYF
>TRBV7-2|.|TRBJ1-2|.
TGTGCCAGCAGCCCCGCCGTAGATTTAAACTATGGCTACACCTTC
CASSPAVDLNYGYTF
>TRBV19|.|TRBJ2-3|TRBD2
TGTGCCAGTAGTATCGCGGCGGGGGGACTCACAGATACGCAGTATTTT
CASSIAAGGLTDTQYF
>TRBV5-1|.|TRBJ2-5|.
TGCGCCAGCAGCCCATATAGCCTCCAAGAGACCCAGTACTTC
CASSPYSLQETQYF
>TRBV5-1|many|TRBJ1-5|TRBD1
TGCGCCAGCAGCTCCGACCGGGACAGGGAAACCTCGGACGGTCAGCCCCAGCATTTT
CASSSDRDRETSDGQPQHF
>TRBV19|many|TRBJ1-4|.
TGTGCCAGTCGAGATCGCGGACATACTATTTTTGCAACTAATGAAAAACTGTTTTTT
CASRDRGHTIFATNEKLFF
>TRBV20-1|many|TRBJ1-3|.
TGCAGTGCTAGGCCTATTCAGTCCTCTGGAAACACCATATATTTT
CSARPIQSSGNTIYF
>TRBV6-1|many|TRBJ2-7|.
TGTGCCAGCAGAAGCCCCAGAACCTACGAGCAGTACTTC
CASRSPRTYEQYF
>TRBV7-8|many|TRBJ1-1|.
TGTGCCAGCAGCTTAGCGCTTGGGAACACTGAAGCTTTCTTT
CASSLALGNTEAFF
>TRBV11-2|many|TRBJ1-3|TRBD1
TGTGCCAGCAGTTTGACAGGGTCTGGAGGAAACACCATATATTTT
CASSLTGSGGNTIYF
>TRBV20-1|.|TRBJ1-4|.
TGCAGTGCTCGACGGCCCTCGGCCGCAATGGAGGAAAAACTGTTTTTT
CSARRPSAAMEEKLFF
>TRBV11-2|many|TRBJ2-1|TRBD2
TGTGCCAGCAGCTTAGGACCCGGGGGGAATGAGCAGTTCTTC
CASSLGPGGNEQFF
>TRBV5-8|many|TRBJ1-2|.
TGTGCCAGCAGCCCCAGGTTCGTGGGAGACGTTAATGGCTACACCTTC
CASSPRFVGDVNGYTF